This T cell receptor beta chain came from a study of T cells after yellow fever vaccination. Study results and caveats: Only a small proportion of the clonotypes turned up in both the CD4 and the CD8 compartments, likely arising from convergent recombination.

Deletions cut 3 bases from V and 5 bases from J, with 16 bases between. The CDR3 runs to 15 residues. TCRdb analysed the 5' RACE reads with MiXCR anew, one entry per CDR3 protein. The profile shows 250,000 to 300,000 distinct CDR3 sequences, around 5.3% of them singletons. This clonotype has ten or more counts. Its specificity is not known. Sample: CD4+ T cells sorted from PBMCs, taken on the day of the yellow fever booster vaccination. V usage is TRBV12-3 or TRBV12-4 and J usage is TRBJ1-2; maybe TRBD1 (5 bases). This receptor was identified in a man aged 18 to 30 who received the YFV17D yellow fever vaccine. CDR3 coding DNA: TGTGCCAGCAGTTTCAGGGAACTCCGGAATTATGGCTACACCTTC. The encoded protein is CASSFRELRNYGYTF.